The entry below describes one TCR beta chain. The record originates from a study of blood T cell repertoires in COVID-19. Study overall: From T cells, B-cell-depleted T cells, or PBMCs came the material, which was cDNA or gDNA.

Participants spanned ages about 18 to 95 years and resided in about 24 US areas. V lost 0 bases, J lost 6 bases, and 10 bases stayed unmatched. The length of the CDR3 is 16 residues. The germline CDR1 and CDR2 sequences are SGHDN and FVKESK. Authors' data handling: Reference gene primers were amplified, and this amplification served to estimate nucleated cell counts. Profiled with immunoSEQ multiplex PCR; TCRdb holds only in-frame clones, not every one. Clonal size and the V and J genes are those of that table, whereas D and trimming came from the DNA. The table lists about 430,000 clones, around nine tenths of them singletons.

The specimen sequenced was PBMCs or T cells enriched from blood (not recorded which). The chain combines TRBV14 with TRBJ2-7, with 8 bases identical to TRBD2. The receptor was derived from a woman aged 18-29 years who had been exposed to COVID-19. CDR3 bases: TGTGCCAGCAGCCAAGATCGGTCTAGCGGGTATCGCGAGCAGTACTTC. Its protein product is CASSQDRSSGYREQYF.